This T cell receptor beta chain was recovered during a study of siplizumab effects on memory and regulatory T cells. As concerns this clone: The antigen is not known.

This CDR3 has 17 amino acids. V lost 5 bases to trimming and J lost 6 bases; unmatched junction nucleotides: 15. The V gene's germline CDR1 is LNHDA and CDR2 SQIVND (reference sequence). The study took a few donor pairs, and their unstimulated naive, memory, effector memory and TEMRA subsets were sequenced. Study-wide results and limits: An assignable naive or memory phenotype was lacking in roughly 80-97% of proliferating CD4+ or CD8+ clones. Naive T cells were seemingly more diverse than memory cells, and major contributions to the alloresponse seemed to be made by them. Under siplizumab, alloreactive sequences traced to unstimulated CD4+ memory cells were significantly reduced.

The table came from immunoSEQ multiplex PCR; TCRdb's copy has only in-frame clones and leaves some out. This sample has 60,000 to 80,000 clones, with roughly 85% found just once. Specimen: memory CD4+ T cells sorted from blood. The V call is TRBV19, the J call TRBJ2-3; 9 nucleotides align to TRBD2. The source of this sequence is a human donor in good health. The DNA for the CDR3 is TGTGCCAGTAGTGTGGGGACTAGCCCTGGTTTGAGTGATACGCAGTATTTT. Encoded protein: CASSVGTSPGLSDTQYF.